This TCR beta chain originates from a study of Ad26.COV2.S vaccination and SARS-CoV-2 variants. The ends lost 3 bases at V and 0 bases at J; junction bases unmatched: 7. The CDR3 has 18 residues. Germline V gene lookup returns CDR1 LNHDA and CDR2 SQIVND (reference sequence). Clones were read by immunoSEQ multiplex PCR, and TCRdb kept only the in-frame ones, dropping some. The sample consists of 350,000 to 500,000 clones, approximately 87% of them appearing once. Specified treatment: about 20 received Ad26.COV2.S at low or high dose, single or two shots; 5 received placebo; per-sample allocation not given. Material that was analyzed had been drawn on day 63 after the first vaccine or placebo injection.

The specimen comprised peripheral blood, sampled in a trial of Ad26.COV2.S vaccine versus placebo. The J gene is TRBJ2-6, the V gene TRBV19; 8 nucleotides agree with TRBD1. The clonotype comes from a person between 18 and 65 years old who received the Ad26.COV2.S COVID-19 vaccine or a placebo. In DNA form, the CDR3 reads TGTGCCAGTAGTATTTCAGGGGGCCTTTACTCTGGGGCCAACGTCCTGACTTTC. It yields the protein CASSISGGLYSGANVLTF.